The rows below give T cell receptor beta chains drawn from one sample of a study of metastatic and nonmetastatic thyroid tumors. MiXCR re-clonotyped the PCR reads for TCRdb. The table has 45,000 or so clones, roughly 4% seen once; the top ten hold approximately 9.5%. The sequenced material came from blood. These TCRs come from a female donor with papillary thyroid cancer or a benign thyroid nodule (not recorded which). Some clones in this sample may be carry-over from other donors' samples. Each CDR3 is given with its conserved first and last residue. The order of the fields is D gene, V gene, J gene, clone size, CDR3 DNA, CDR3 protein. The D gene is left open where the match is weak. A row's size may be missing; if present it is once, few, many or a size class.

TRBD2,TRBV18,TRBJ2-1,many,TGTGCCAGCTCACCACCGTCGCGGGGGGGATACAATGAGCAGTTCTTC,CASSPPSRGGYNEQFF
TRBD2,TRBV7-2,TRBJ2-1,many,TGTGCCAGCAGCTTGACTAGCGGGGGGAGCGGTGAGCAGTTCTTC,CASSLTSGGSGEQFF
.,TRBV7-9,TRBJ1-2,.,TGTGCCAGCAGCTCGGGTCAGCCCTATGGCTACACCTTC,CASSSGQPYGYTF
.,TRBV7-9,TRBJ2-3,many,TGTGCCAGCAGCCCCTGGGCAGATACGCAGTATTTT,CASSPWADTQYF
TRBD1,TRBV6-2/TRBV6-3,TRBJ1-5,few,TGTGCCAGCAGTCGACAGGGGATCGATCAGCCCCAGCATTTT,CASSRQGIDQPQHF
.,TRBV4-1,TRBJ2-1,many,TGCGCCAGCAGCCAAAGTCCCCTGGGGAATGAGCAGTTCTTC,CASSQSPLGNEQFF
.,TRBV5-1,TRBJ2-1,.,TGCACCAGCAGCCTGGTTGGCGGACCCTACAATGAGCAGTTCTTC,CTSSLVGGPYNEQFF
.,TRBV12-3/TRBV12-4,TRBJ2-7,many,TGTGCCAGCAGTCCACGGGACCGATCCTACGAGCAGTACTTC,CASSPRDRSYEQYF
.,TRBV18,TRBJ1-5,.,TGTGCCAGCTCACCACCGTCGGGGGGCCAGCCCCAGCATTTT,CASSPPSGGQPQHF
TRBD1,TRBV11-2,TRBJ1-2,many,TGTGCCAGCAGGGATACAGGGGGCTCTACGAACTATGGCTACACCTTC,CASRDTGGSTNYGYTF
TRBD2,TRBV5-6,TRBJ2-2,few,TGTGCCAGCAGCTTGGTATCTCCCCTTAGCGGGAGGCCCGGGGAGCTGTTTTTT,CASSLVSPLSGRPGELFF
.,TRBV11-2,TRBJ2-7,many,TGTGCCAGCAGCTTAGATAAGGCCGTGCAGGGGTACTGGACCTACGAGCAGTACTTC,CASSLDKAVQGYWTYEQYF
.,TRBV6-2/TRBV6-3,TRBJ1-1,.,TGTGCCAGCACGAGGGAGTTGGACACTGGAGATTTCTTT,CASTRELDTGDFF
TRBD2,TRBV10-2,TRBJ2-2,.,TGCGCCAGCAGAGGACTAGCGGGAGGCAGGGAGCTGCTTTTT,CASRGLAGGRELLF
.,TRBV11-1,TRBJ2-2,many,TGTGCCAGCAGCTTTGGCGGAGGTGGCACCGGGGAGCTGTTTTTT,CASSFGGGGTGELFF
.,TRBV9,TRBJ1-3,many,TGTGCCAGCAGCACGGGAACTGGAAACACCATATATTTT,CASSTGTGNTIYF
TRBD1,TRBV3-1,TRBJ1-2,many,TGTGCCAGCAGCCGACAGGGGGGCGACTATGGCTACACCTTC,CASSRQGGDYGYTF
TRBD1,TRBV19,TRBJ2-3,.,TGTGCCAGTGAATCGGGACAGGGAACAGATACGCAGTATTTT,CASESGQGTDTQYF
.,TRBV11-2,TRBJ1-6,.,TGTGCCAGCAGCTCAGGACGGAATTCACCCCTCCACTTT,CASSSGRNSPLHF
TRBD2,TRBV5-5,TRBJ2-1,many,TGTGCCAGCAGTTTGGGAGGGAGCTCCTACAATGAGCAGTTCTTC,CASSLGGSSYNEQFF
.,TRBV20-1,TRBJ2-5,few,TGCAGTGTCCCGATTTGGGAGCAAGAGACCCAGTACTTC,CSVPIWEQETQYF
.,TRBV30,TRBJ1-6,many,TGTGCCTGGACGGGGGTTCCGGGATCACCCCTCCACTTT,CAWTGVPGSPLHF